The entry that follows covers one TCR beta chain sequence. Antigen: not known. The CDR3 contains 16 residues. The sample belongs to a study of CXCR3-negative and CXCR3-positive naive CD8 T cells. Study in general: The total count of TRB reads reached 130 million to 150 million, and each library contributed about 1.5 +/- 0.3 million.

Findings and limits, study-wide: Fresh PBMCs served for most assays, and CXCR3 expression fell partially after cryopreservation. Diversity was high in both naive subsets and much lower in memory cells. Naive cells positive for CXCR3 carried more hydrophobic TRB CDR3s than CXCR3-negative ones.

A CD45RO-CCR7+CD27+CD95- phenotype identified naive CD8+ T cells. 5' RACE that incorporated UMI labels was used to prepare the TRB cDNA libraries. TCRdb re-called the 5' RACE reads and gives one entry per CDR3 protein, without DNA. Recorded for this sample: 100,000 to 150,000 distinct CDR3 sequences. V usage is TRBV21-1 and J usage is TRBJ2-7; with no DNA, the TCRdb D assignment of TRBD1 cannot be verified. TRBV21-1 is a documented pseudogene. Sequenced: naive CXCR3+ CD8+ T cells from blood. Subset in this sample: CD45RO-CCR7+CD27+CD95- naive CD8+ T cells expressing CXCR3 (TNR3+). This receptor was identified in a human donor in good health. Some clones in this sample may be carry-over from other donors' samples. This CDR3 is CASSREDRANSYEQYF.